The sequence of this T cell receptor beta chain was determined in a study of T-cell memory formation after mild COVID-19. Study information: Largely, the TCR clusters proved donor specific.

The CDR3 is 16 amino acids. Trimming cost V 5 bases and J 6 bases; bases outside gene matches: 10. Per the germline V gene, CDR1 is LGHNA and CDR2 is YSLEER. TCRdb used MiXCR to reprocess the 5' RACE reads, holding one entry per CDR3 protein. The data show about 560,000 distinct CDR3 sequences, with about 20% seen just once and around 13% held by the top ten. Material for sequencing was PBMCs or a T cell subset sorted from them (not recorded which). This receptor was obtained from an adult woman who had mild COVID-19 (a few samples of this study predate the infection). Cell type and time point are not known. The rearrangement links TRBV4-3 to TRBJ2-3; TRBD1 aligns across 11 bases. CDR3 loop: CASSYGTGGRGDTQYF. The CDR3 bases are TGCGCCAGCAGCTACGGGACAGGGGGGAGAGGGGATACGCAGTATTTT.